Below, 22 T cell receptor beta chains from the same sample are listed, as sequenced in a study of cytomegalovirus exposure and HLA in healthy donors. PCR involved 60 Vbeta and 13 Jbeta primers. The data were produced by immunoSEQ multiplex PCR, yet TCRdb's version contains in-frame clones alone and is incomplete. The table lists some 180,000 clones, around 70% of them singletons. The sequenced sample consisted of PBMCs. The receptors derive from a male donor in good health and CMV-seronegative.

Remarks on this clone: Germline is not matched at one junction end, which may reflect a read error. The chain joins TRBV7-9 to TRBJ1-6; TRBD1 might be the D (6 bases). CDR1 and CDR2 (germline): SEHNR, FQNEAQ (reference sequence). CDR3 size: 13 residues. CDR3 coding DNA: TGTTCCAGCAGCTTAGTAGGGGGGGAACCCCTCCACTTT. This encodes CSSSLVGGEPLHF. Combining the CDR3 with reference TRBV7-9 and TRBJ1-6 gives the whole variable domain DTGVSQNPRHKITKRGQNVTFRCDPISEHNRLYWYRQTLGQGPEFLTYFQNEAQLEKSRLLSDRFSAERPKGSFSTLEIQRTEQGDSAMYLCSSSLVGGEPLHFGNGTRLTVT.

The chain combines TRBV4-3 with TRBJ2-7; 7 bases line up with TRBD2. Germline trimming cut 8 bases from V and 3 bases from J; bases unmatched to any gene: 13. Germline V gene data show CDR1 as LGHNA and CDR2 as YSLEER. The CDR3 is 15 residues long. CDR3 coding DNA: TGCGCCAGCGCTCCTGAGTCCGGGAGGAACTACGAGCAGTACTTC. Translated, it gives CASAPESGRNYEQYF.

This chain's CDR3 is CASSVGNRPYEQYF. The DNA of the CDR3 is TGTGCCAGCAGCGTAGGCAACAGGCCCTACGAGCAGTACTTC. The chain combines TRBV9 with TRBJ2-7; D might be TRBD1 (5 bases). The CDR3 sequence is 14 residues long. In germline, CDR1 is SGDLS, CDR2 YYNGEE. The V end lost 0 bases, the J end lost 2 bases, and 9 bases lay between the germline ends.

The J gene is TRBJ2-1, the V gene TRBV9, with a weak D call TRBD2 (6 bases). The V gene's germline CDR1 is SGDLS and CDR2 YYNGEE. The CDR3 is made up of 15 amino acids. V lost 0 bases to trimming and J lost 0 bases, with 7 bases between them. The DNA for the CDR3 is TGTGCCAGCAGCGTAGACGGGGGCTCCTACAATGAGCAGTTCTTC. It specifies CASSVDGGSYNEQFF.

The chain recombines TRBV6-5 with TRBJ1-5; D may be TRBD1 (6 bases). CDR3 length: 15 amino acids. Germline V gene data show CDR1 as MNHEY and CDR2 as SVGAGI. The V gene lost 2 bases and the J gene lost 1 base, with 9 bases spanning the gap. Here the CDR3 DNA reads TGTGCCAGCAGTTACATACAGGGAAGCAATCAGCCCCAGCATTTT. Protein sequence: CASSYIQGSNQPQHF.

J is TRBJ2-5 and V is TRBV9; D is undetermined. V was cut by 5 bases and J by 1 base, with 9 bases left in between. This CDR3 region has 13 residues. Per germline, CDR1 SGDLS and CDR2 YYNGEE. The CDR3 DNA reads as TGTGCCAGCAGTTACTCATTCCAAGAGACCCAGTACTTC. It encodes CASSYSFQETQYF. Using reference TRBV9 and TRBJ2-5 for the parts outside the CDR3, the full variable domain is DSGVTQTPKHLITATGQRVTLRCSPRSGDLSVYWYQQSLDQGLQFLIQYYNGEERAKGNILERFSAQQFPDLHSELNLSSLELGDSALYFCASSYSFQETQYFGPGTRLLVL.

This clone was recorded a few times. This chain connects TRBV6-6 to TRBJ2-1, with TRBD2 matching 11 bases. The ends lost 7 bases at V and 8 bases at J; junction bases unmatched: 7. This CDR3 comprises 14 residues. The germline V gene encodes CDR1 MNHNY and CDR2 SVGAGI (reference sequence). CDR3 in amino acids: CASNLAGGVDEQFF. The CDR3 DNA is TGTGCCAGCAATCTAGCGGGAGGAGTTGATGAGCAGTTCTTC.

This chain uses TRBV2 with TRBJ1-4; maybe TRBD1 (6 bases). Germline-derived CDR1 and CDR2 are SNHLY and FYNNEI. This CDR3 region has 14 residues. Trimming pared 3 bases from V and 8 bases from J, leaving 13 bases between. CDR3 in amino acids: CASSDRDIKEKLFF. The CDR3 DNA reads TGTGCCAGCAGTGATAGGGACATAAAAGAAAAACTGTTTTTT. Combining the CDR3 with reference TRBV2 and TRBJ1-4 gives the whole variable domain EPEVTQTPSHQVTQMGQEVILRCVPISNHLYFYWYRQILGQKVEFLVSFYNNEISEKSEIFDDQFSVERPDGSNFTLKIRSTKLEDSAMYFCASSDRDIKEKLFFGSGTQLSVL.

The chain links TRBV6-5 to TRBJ2-5, with TRBD1 identical over 7 bases. The DNA end favors TRBJ2-7, so the J call may be wrong. From germline, CDR1 is MNHEY and CDR2 SVGAGI. This CDR3 contains 15 residues. The CDR3 region is CASSSGQTFTYEQYF. The CDR3 DNA follows: TGTGCCAGCAGTTCGGGACAGACCTTTACCTACGAGCAGTACTTC.

This clone turned up a few times. V and J are TRBV10-2 and TRBJ2-7, with D perhaps TRBD1 (5 bases). Germline CDR1 is WSHSY and CDR2 is SAAADI. V dropped 3 bases and J dropped 2 bases, with 11 bases sitting between them. This CDR3 spans 14 amino acids. This chain's CDR3 is CASSDRVIAYEQYF. The CDR3 nucleotides read TGCGCCAGCAGTGACAGGGTTATAGCCTACGAGCAGTACTTC.

The V and J genes are TRBV30 and TRBJ2-3; 9 nucleotides agree with TRBD1. Trimming took 4 bases from V and 4 from J; bases not matched to a gene: 6. CDR1 and CDR2 (germline): GTSNPN, SVGIG (reference sequence). This CDR3 contains 14 residues. The CDR3 is CAWKRTGEADTQYF. The CDR3 nucleotides are TGTGCCTGGAAAAGGACAGGGGAGGCAGATACGCAGTATTTT.

The CDR3 loop is CASSVGGLSYEQYF. CDR3 DNA sequence: TGTGCCAGCAGCGTAGGAGGGTTGAGTTACGAGCAGTACTTC. The V and J genes are TRBV9 and TRBJ2-7, with D perhaps matching TRBD2 (5 bases). This CDR3 is 14 amino acids long. Trimming removed 0 bases from V and 4 bases from J, with 11 bases in between. Germline assignment: CDR1 SGDLS and CDR2 YYNGEE. Using reference TRBV9 and TRBJ2-7 for the parts outside the CDR3, the full variable domain is DSGVTQTPKHLITATGQRVTLRCSPRSGDLSVYWYQQSLDQGLQFLIQYYNGEERAKGNILERFSAQQFPDLHSELNLSSLELGDSALYFCASSVGGLSYEQYFGPGTRLTVT.

This clone showed up just a few times. The same CDR3 arises from other DNA sequences in this sample as well. The chain joins TRBV30 to TRBJ1-5; TRBD1 aligns across 7 bases. Germline V gives CDR1 GTSNPN, CDR2 SVGIG (reference sequence). V shed 5 bases, J shed 2 bases, and the junction held 0 bases outside the gene matches. The CDR3 sequence is 12 residues long. In DNA form, the CDR3 reads TGTGCCTGGGACAGGGGCAATCAGCCCCAGCATTTT. Translation gives CAWDRGNQPQHF. The complete variable domain, with remaining parts taken from reference TRBV30 and TRBJ1-5, reads SQTIHQWPATLVQPVGSPLSLECTVEGTSNPNLYWYRQAAGRGLQLLFYSVGIGQISSEVPQNLSASRPQDRQFILSSKKLLLSDSGFYLCAWDRGNQPQHFGDGTRLSIL.

The chain links TRBV28 to TRBJ1-4; 7 nucleotides align to TRBD1. Germline CDR1 and CDR2: MDHEN and SYDVKM. This CDR3 comprises 15 residues. V shed 7 bases, J shed 3 bases, and the junction held 8 bases outside the gene matches. Here the CDR3 reads CASTPGRGPNEKLFF. For the CDR3, the DNA is TGTGCCAGCACCCCCGGGAGGGGGCCTAATGAAAAACTGTTTTTT.

The chain couples TRBV6-5 to TRBJ2-1; 8 bases match TRBD2. Germline values: CDR1 MNHEY, CDR2 SVGAGI. V gave up 6 bases and J gave up 7 bases; unmatched junction bases: 11. CDR3 length: 15 residues. The CDR3 sequence: CASSGPGGGWNEQFF. CDR3 coding DNA: TGTGCCAGCAGCGGACCAGGCGGGGGGTGGAATGAGCAGTTCTTC.

V is TRBV4-3 and J is TRBJ2-5; a possible D gene is TRBD2 (6 bases). The CDR3 runs to 13 residues. Trimming took 1 base from V and 3 from J, leaving 6 bases between them. Germline CDR1 and CDR2: LGHNA and YSLEER. CDR3 protein: CASSQGLEETQYF. In nucleotides, the CDR3 is TGCGCCAGCAGCCAAGGACTAGAAGAGACCCAGTACTTC.

The chain has TRBV4-1 and TRBJ2-3; possibly TRBD2 for D (6 bases). Trimming shortened V by 4 bases and J by 3 bases, and 14 bases separated the two germline ends. Germline V gene data show CDR1 as MGHRA and CDR2 as YSYEKL. This CDR3 has 15 residues. CDR3 loop: CASSPPGGGTDTQYF. The DNA of the CDR3 is TGCGCCAGCAGCCCGCCTGGGGGAGGAACAGATACGCAGTATTTT.

The rearrangement links TRBV30 to TRBJ1-1; a weak D match, TRBD1 (5 bases). Germline V gene lookup returns CDR1 GTSNPN and CDR2 SVGIG (reference sequence). Trimming took off 2 bases at V and 3 bases at J, with 10 bases between the two ends. CDR3 length: 13 residues. CDR3 sequence (DNA): TGTGCCTGGAGTCCAGGGATGGACACTGAAGCTTTCTTT. As protein: CAWSPGMDTEAFF.

This sequence joins TRBV4-3 and TRBJ2-2; D is possibly TRBD2 (6 bases). The V end was cut by 0 bases, the J end by 5 bases, with 16 bases between. The CDR3 runs to 17 residues. Germline values: CDR1 LGHNA, CDR2 YSLEER. CDR3 nucleotides: TGCGCCAGCAGCCAAGATTCGATTAGCGGAGGGACCGGGGAGCTGTTTTTT. This sequence encodes CASSQDSISGGTGELFF.

The gene calls are TRBV6-1 and TRBJ1-5, with D tentatively TRBD1 (6 bases). V lost 6 bases and J 3 bases, leaving 12 bases between the germline ends. The CDR3 contains 14 residues. Looked up from germline, CDR1 is MNHNS and CDR2 is SASEGT. The CDR3 coding sequence is TGTGCCAGCAGCGAGACAGGAATCAATCAGCCCCAGCATTTT. Protein product: CASSETGINQPQHF.

The chain couples TRBV6-5 to TRBJ2-7, with 9 bases identical to TRBD1. Per germline, CDR1 MNHEY and CDR2 SVGAGI. V lost 6 bases, J lost 7 bases, and 4 bases stayed unmatched. There are 12 residues in the CDR3. The CDR3 DNA follows: TGTGCCAGCAGCGGGACAGGGAGGGAGCAGTACTTC. Protein: CASSGTGREQYF.

The chain is built from TRBV5-3 and TRBJ1-5; D unclear. TRBV5-3 is sorted into the ORF group, with uncertain function. Trimming cost V 5 bases and J 3 bases, with 9 bases left between them. The CDR3 extends over 13 amino acids. The CDR3 bases are TGTGCCAGAAGATCCGGGGACAATCAGCCCCAGCATTTT. This codes for CARRSGDNQPQHF.